This T cell receptor beta chain was documented in a study of metastatic and nonmetastatic thyroid tumors. On the study more broadly: Where malignant and benign thyroid patients were concerned, repertoires were compared across blood and tumor or nodule tissue. General observations from the study: Significantly higher TCR beta diversity was reportedly seen in malignant thyroid tumors than benign nodules, in blood and tumor.

Thyroid surgery was performed in patients who had received no treatment beforehand. As handled by the study authors: Clinicopathological groups supplied CDR3 differences that were used to build a distant-metastasis classifier for papillary thyroid cancer. Using MiXCR, TCRdb re-called clones from the PCR reads. The V and J calls were not made by the authors but by TCRdb's processing. This sample yields about 45,000 clones, of which around 4% are seen a single time; around 9.6% belongs to the top ten. Trimming cost V 0 bases and J 6 bases, with 7 bases left between them. Germline V gene sequence: CDR1 SGHRS, CDR2 YFSETQ. CDR3 length: 13 residues. This clone was detected many times. Its antigen is unidentified.

The chain combines TRBV5-1 with TRBJ2-1; TRBD1 might be the D (5 bases). The TCR comes from a female donor with papillary thyroid cancer or a benign thyroid nodule (not recorded which). Some clones in this sample may be carry-over from other donors' samples. Sample: blood. CDR3 coding DNA: TGCGCCAGCAGCTTGGGTGGGGCCAATGAGCAGTTCTTC. Its translation: CASSLGGANEQFF.